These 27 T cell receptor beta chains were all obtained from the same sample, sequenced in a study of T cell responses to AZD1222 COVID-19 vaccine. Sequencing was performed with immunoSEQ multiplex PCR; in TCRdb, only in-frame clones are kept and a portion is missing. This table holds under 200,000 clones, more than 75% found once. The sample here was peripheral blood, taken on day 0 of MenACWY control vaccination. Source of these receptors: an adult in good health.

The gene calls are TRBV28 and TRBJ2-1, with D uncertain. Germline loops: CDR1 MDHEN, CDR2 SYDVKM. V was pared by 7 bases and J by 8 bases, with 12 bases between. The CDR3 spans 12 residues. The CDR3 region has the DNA TGTGCCAGCACAAGGGTATTGGATGAGCAGTTCTTC. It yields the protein CASTRVLDEQFF.

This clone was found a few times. The chain's CDR3 is CASTSSGVNYEQYF. CDR3 nucleotide sequence: TGTGCCAGCACCTCGAGCGGGGTAAACTACGAGCAGTACTTC. The chain recombines TRBV6-5 with TRBJ2-7; 7 nucleotides align to TRBD2. Trimming took 7 bases from V and 3 from J; bases not matched to a gene: 9. Germline V gene sequence: CDR1 MNHEY, CDR2 SVGAGI. The CDR3 totals 14 residues.

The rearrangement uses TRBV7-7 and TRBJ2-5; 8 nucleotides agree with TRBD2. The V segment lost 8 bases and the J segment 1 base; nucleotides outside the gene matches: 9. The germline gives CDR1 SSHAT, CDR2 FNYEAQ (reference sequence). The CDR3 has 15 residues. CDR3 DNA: TGTGCCAGCTCGGGAGGGGCAATCCCCCAAGAGACCCAGTACTTC. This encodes CASSGGAIPQETQYF.

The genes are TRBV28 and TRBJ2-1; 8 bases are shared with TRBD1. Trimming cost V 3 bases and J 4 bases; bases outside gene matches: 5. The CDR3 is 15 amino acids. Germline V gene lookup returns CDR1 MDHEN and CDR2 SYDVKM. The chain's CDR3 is CASSFQGARYNEQFF. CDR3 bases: TGTGCCAGCAGTTTCCAGGGGGCTAGGTACAATGAGCAGTTCTTC.

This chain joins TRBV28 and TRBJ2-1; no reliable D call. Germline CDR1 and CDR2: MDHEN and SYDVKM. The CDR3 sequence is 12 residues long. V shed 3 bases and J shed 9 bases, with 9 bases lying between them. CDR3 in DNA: TGTGCCAGCAGTTTCCGGATGGTTGAGCAGTTCTTC. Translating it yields CASSFRMVEQFF. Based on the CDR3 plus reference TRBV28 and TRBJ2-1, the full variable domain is DVKVTQSSRYLVKRTGEKVFLECVQDMDHENMFWYRQDPGLGLRLIYFSYDVKMKEKGDIPEGYSVSREKKERFSLILESASTNQTSMYLCASSFRMVEQFFGPGTRLTVL.

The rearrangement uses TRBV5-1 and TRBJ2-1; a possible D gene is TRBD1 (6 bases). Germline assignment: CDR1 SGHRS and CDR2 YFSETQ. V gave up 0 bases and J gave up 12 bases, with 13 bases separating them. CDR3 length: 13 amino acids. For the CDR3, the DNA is TGCGCCAGCAGCTTGGCCGAGGGGGAATTGCAGTTCTTC. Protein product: CASSLAEGELQFF.

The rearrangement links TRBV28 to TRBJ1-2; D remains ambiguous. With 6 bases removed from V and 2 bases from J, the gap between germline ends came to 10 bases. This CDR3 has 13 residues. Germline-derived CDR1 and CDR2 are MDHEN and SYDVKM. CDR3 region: CASRHRTNYGYTF. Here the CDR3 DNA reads TGTGCCAGCAGACACCGGACCAACTATGGCTACACCTTC.

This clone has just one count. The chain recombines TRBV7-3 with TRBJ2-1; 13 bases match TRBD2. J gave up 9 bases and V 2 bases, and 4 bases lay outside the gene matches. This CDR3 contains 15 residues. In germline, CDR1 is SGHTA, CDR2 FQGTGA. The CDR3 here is CASSLDGTSGTEQFF. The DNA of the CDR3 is TGTGCCAGCAGCTTAGATGGGACTAGCGGGACTGAGCAGTTCTTC. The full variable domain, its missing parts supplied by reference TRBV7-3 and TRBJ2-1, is GAGVSQTPSNKVTEKGKYVELRCDPISGHTALYWYRQSLGQGPEFLIYFQGTGAADDSGLPNDRFFAVRPEGSVSTLKIQRTERGDSAVYLCASSLDGTSGTEQFFGPGTRLTVL.

The DNA of the CDR3 is TGTGCCAGCAGTAAAAACGCGGTAGCCTACGAGCAGTACTTC. The encoded protein is CASSKNAVAYEQYF. The chain combines TRBV27 with TRBJ2-7; D is unclear. The germline V gene encodes CDR1 MNHEY and CDR2 SMNVEV (reference sequence). The CDR3 contains 14 residues. The germline V and J ends were trimmed by 5 bases and 2 bases, with 13 bases remaining between them.

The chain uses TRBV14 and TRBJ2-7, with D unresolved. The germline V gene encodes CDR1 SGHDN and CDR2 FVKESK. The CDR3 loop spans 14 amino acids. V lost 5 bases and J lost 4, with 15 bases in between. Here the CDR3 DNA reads TGTGCCAGCAGCGCGGAGCCAAGATCATACGAGCAGTACTTC. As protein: CASSAEPRSYEQYF.

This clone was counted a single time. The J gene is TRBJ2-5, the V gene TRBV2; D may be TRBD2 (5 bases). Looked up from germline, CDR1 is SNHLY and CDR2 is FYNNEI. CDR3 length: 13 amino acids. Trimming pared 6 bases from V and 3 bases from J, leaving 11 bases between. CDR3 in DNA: TGTGCCAGCAGGAGGGAGCCTGAAGAGACCCAGTACTTC. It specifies CASRREPEETQYF.

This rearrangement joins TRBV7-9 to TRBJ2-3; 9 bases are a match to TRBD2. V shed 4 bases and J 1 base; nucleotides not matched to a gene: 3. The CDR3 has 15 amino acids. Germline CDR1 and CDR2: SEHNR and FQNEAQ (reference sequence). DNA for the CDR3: TGTGCCAGCAGCTCGTTAGCGGGAGGCACAGATACGCAGTATTTT. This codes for CASSSLAGGTDTQYF.

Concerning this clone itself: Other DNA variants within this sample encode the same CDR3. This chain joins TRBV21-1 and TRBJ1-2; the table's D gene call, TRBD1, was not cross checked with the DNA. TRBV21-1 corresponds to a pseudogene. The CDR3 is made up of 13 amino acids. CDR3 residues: CASSKGRGYGYTF. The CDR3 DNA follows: TGTGCCAGCAGCAAGGGCAGGGGCTATGGCTACACCTTC.

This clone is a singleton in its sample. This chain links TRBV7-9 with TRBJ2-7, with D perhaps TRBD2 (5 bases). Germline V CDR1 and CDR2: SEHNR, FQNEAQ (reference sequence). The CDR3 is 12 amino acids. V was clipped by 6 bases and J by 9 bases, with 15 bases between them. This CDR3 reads CASSPDSVRQYF. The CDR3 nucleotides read TGTGCCAGCAGTCCGGACTCAGTCCGGCAGTACTTC.

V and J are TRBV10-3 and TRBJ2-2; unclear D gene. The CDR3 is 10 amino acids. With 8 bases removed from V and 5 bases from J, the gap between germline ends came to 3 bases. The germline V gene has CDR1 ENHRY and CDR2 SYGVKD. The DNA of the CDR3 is TGTGCCATCGGAACCGGGGAGCTGTTTTTT. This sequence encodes CAIGTGELFF.

In DNA, the CDR3 is TGTGCCAGTAGTACCGGACAGGGGGTGTACACCGGGGAGCTGTTTTTT. Translated, it gives CASSTGQGVYTGELFF. The J gene is TRBJ2-2, the V gene TRBV19; the match to TRBD1 covers 10 bases. Germline assignment: CDR1 LNHDA and CDR2 SQIVND (reference sequence). This CDR3 comprises 16 residues. V gave up 4 bases and J gave up 3 bases; unmatched junction bases: 5.

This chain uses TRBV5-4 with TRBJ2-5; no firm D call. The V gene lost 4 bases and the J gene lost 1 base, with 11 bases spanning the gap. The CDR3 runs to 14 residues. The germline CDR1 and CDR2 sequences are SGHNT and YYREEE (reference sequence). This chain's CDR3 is CASSPLLSQETQYF. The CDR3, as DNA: TGTGCCAGCAGCCCGCTACTGAGCCAAGAGACCCAGTACTTC.

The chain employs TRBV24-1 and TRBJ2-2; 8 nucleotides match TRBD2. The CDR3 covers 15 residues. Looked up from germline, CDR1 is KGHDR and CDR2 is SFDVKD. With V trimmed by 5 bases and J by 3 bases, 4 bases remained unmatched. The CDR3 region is CATSVGTRDTGELFF. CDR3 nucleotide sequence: TGTGCCACCAGTGTTGGGACTAGGGACACCGGGGAGCTGTTTTTT.

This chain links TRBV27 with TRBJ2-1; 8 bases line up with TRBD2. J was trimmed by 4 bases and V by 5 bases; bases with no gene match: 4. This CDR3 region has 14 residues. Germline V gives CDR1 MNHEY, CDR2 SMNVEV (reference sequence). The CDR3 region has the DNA TGTGCCAGCAGTCACGGACTAGCTTACAATGAGCAGTTCTTC. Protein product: CASSHGLAYNEQFF.

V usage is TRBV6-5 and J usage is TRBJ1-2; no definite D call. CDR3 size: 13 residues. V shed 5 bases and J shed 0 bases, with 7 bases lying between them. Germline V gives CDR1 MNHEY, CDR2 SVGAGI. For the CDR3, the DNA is TGTGCCAGCAGTCCGGGGACTAACTATGGCTACACCTTC. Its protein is CASSPGTNYGYTF.

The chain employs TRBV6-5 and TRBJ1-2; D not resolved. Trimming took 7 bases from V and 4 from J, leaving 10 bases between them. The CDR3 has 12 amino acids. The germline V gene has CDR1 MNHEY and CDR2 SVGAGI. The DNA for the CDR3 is TGTGCCAGCACCCCCTCCTCCTATGGCTACACCTTC. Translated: CASTPSSYGYTF.

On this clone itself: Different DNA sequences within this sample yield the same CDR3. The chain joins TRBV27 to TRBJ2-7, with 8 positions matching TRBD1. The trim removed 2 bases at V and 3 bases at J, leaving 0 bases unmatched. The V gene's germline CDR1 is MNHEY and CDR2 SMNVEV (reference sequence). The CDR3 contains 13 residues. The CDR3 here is CASSLDRGYEQYF. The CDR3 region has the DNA TGTGCCAGCAGTTTAGACAGGGGCTACGAGCAGTACTTC.

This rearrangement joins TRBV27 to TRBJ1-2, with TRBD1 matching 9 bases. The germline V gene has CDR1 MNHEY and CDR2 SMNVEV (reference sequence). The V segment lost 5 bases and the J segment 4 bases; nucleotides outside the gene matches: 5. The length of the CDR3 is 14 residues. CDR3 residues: CASSEGQGAYGYTF. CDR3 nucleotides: TGTGCCAGCAGTGAGGGACAGGGCGCCTATGGCTACACCTTC.

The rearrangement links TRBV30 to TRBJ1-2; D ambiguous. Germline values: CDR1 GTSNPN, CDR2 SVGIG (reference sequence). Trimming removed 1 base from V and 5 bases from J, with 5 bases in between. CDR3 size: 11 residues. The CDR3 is CAWSARYGYTF. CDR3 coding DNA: TGTGCCTGGAGTGCCCGGTATGGCTACACCTTC.

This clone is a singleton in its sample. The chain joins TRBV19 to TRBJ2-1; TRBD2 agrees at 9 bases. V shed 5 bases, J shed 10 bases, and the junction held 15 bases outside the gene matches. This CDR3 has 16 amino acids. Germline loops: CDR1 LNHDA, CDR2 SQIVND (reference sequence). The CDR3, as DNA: TGTGCCAGTAGTGCCCCCGGCGGGAGGGCCGCGGGGGAGCAGTTCTTC. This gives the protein CASSAPGGRAAGEQFF.

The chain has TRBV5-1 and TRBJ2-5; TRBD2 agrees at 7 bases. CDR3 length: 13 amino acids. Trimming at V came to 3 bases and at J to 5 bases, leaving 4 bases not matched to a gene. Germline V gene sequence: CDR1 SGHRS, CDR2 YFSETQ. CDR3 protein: CASSSTSLETQYF. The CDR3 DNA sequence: TGCGCCAGCAGCTCGACTAGCTTGGAGACCCAGTACTTC.

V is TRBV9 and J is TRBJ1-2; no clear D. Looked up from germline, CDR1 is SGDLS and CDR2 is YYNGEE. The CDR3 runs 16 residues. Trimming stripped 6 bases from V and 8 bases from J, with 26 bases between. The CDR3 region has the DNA TGTGCCAGCACCACCGCTGACGCGACGGGAGGATGGGGCTACACCTTC. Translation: CASTTADATGGWGYTF.